These T cell receptor beta chains were read from a single sample in a study of T cell repertoires in cytomegalovirus infection. For these receptors, no antigen is known. One entry per CDR3 protein results from TCRdb running MiXCR on the reads. Here the sample spans under 40,000 distinct CDR3 sequences, approximately 52% being singletons. The input for sequencing was CD8+ T cells from cultured PBMCs, taken from culture after CMV antigen stimulation. These TCRs come from a human donor in good health (CMV status not recorded). Some clones in this sample may be carry-over from other donors' samples. Both conserved end residues are part of each CDR3. The D gene is left open where the match is weak. Clone size is given for some rows only: seen once, a few or many times, or a class if the clone is expanded.

v_call: TRBV7-4
d_call: NA
j_call: TRBJ1-1
clone_size: NA
cdr3_nt: TGTGCCAGCTTCCAAGGGGGAGGCACTGAAGCTTTCTTT
cdr3_aa: CASFQGGGTEAFF

v_call: TRBV20-1
d_call: NA
j_call: TRBJ1-3
clone_size: few
cdr3_nt: TGCAGTGCGGACGCACGGGACTCTGGAAACACCATATATTTT
cdr3_aa: CSADARDSGNTIYF

v_call: TRBV19
d_call: NA
j_call: TRBJ1-1
clone_size: few
cdr3_nt: TGTGCCAGCCGGACCGGTGGCACTGAAGCTTTCTTT
cdr3_aa: CASRTGGTEAFF

v_call: TRBV6-2/TRBV6-3
d_call: TRBD2
j_call: TRBJ2-1
clone_size: NA
cdr3_nt: TGTGCCAGCAGTTACTCGATATTTGCTAGCGGGGGGGCCGGATACAATGAGCAGTTCTTC
cdr3_aa: CASSYSIFASGGAGYNEQFF

v_call: TRBV27
d_call: TRBD2
j_call: TRBJ2-3
clone_size: many
cdr3_nt: TGTGCCAGTTTGCCTCGGGGGGGCACAGATACGCAGTATTTT
cdr3_aa: CASLPRGGTDTQYF

v_call: TRBV7-9
d_call: NA
j_call: TRBJ2-7
clone_size: NA
cdr3_nt: TGTGCCAGCAGCTTAGATAACTACGAGCAGTACTTC
cdr3_aa: CASSLDNYEQYF

v_call: TRBV7-3
d_call: TRBD1
j_call: TRBJ2-1
clone_size: NA
cdr3_nt: TGTGCCAGCAGCTGGAGGGACAGGGCAACCAATGAGCAGTTCTTC
cdr3_aa: CASSWRDRATNEQFF

v_call: TRBV20-1
d_call: TRBD1
j_call: TRBJ1-2
clone_size: NA
cdr3_nt: TGCAGTGCAACACCCTCGGGACAGGGGCAGCCAACTAATGGCTACACCTTC
cdr3_aa: CSATPSGQGQPTNGYTF

v_call: TRBV2
d_call: NA
j_call: TRBJ2-1
clone_size: NA
cdr3_nt: TGTGCCAGCAAAGGAGCGGATGAGCAGTTCTTC
cdr3_aa: CASKGADEQFF

v_call: TRBV7-9
d_call: NA
j_call: TRBJ2-1
clone_size: NA
cdr3_nt: TGTGCCAGCAGCCCGATCCCAGGGGTTCCGTTCTTC
cdr3_aa: CASSPIPGVPFF

v_call: TRBV7-6
d_call: NA
j_call: TRBJ2-5
clone_size: NA
cdr3_nt: TGTGCCAGCAGCCCAAAAGCGCAAGAGACCCAGTACTTC
cdr3_aa: CASSPKAQETQYF

v_call: TRBV29-1
d_call: NA
j_call: TRBJ2-2
clone_size: NA
cdr3_nt: TGCAGCGTTGGTGGACGGTCGAACACCGGGGAGCTGTTTTTT
cdr3_aa: CSVGGRSNTGELFF

v_call: TRBV4-1
d_call: TRBD1
j_call: TRBJ1-5
clone_size: NA
cdr3_nt: TGCGCCAGCAGCCAGGACAGGGGACCTCGGCCCCAGCATTTT
cdr3_aa: CASSQDRGPRPQHF

v_call: TRBV7-9
d_call: TRBD2
j_call: TRBJ2-1
clone_size: many
cdr3_nt: TGTGCCAGCAGCCTCCTTAGCGGGAGCAGCAATGAGCAGTTCTTC
cdr3_aa: CASSLLSGSSNEQFF

v_call: TRBV4-2
d_call: NA
j_call: TRBJ2-1
clone_size: NA
cdr3_nt: TGTGCCAGCAGCCAGGGCCACAATGAGCAGTTCTTC
cdr3_aa: CASSQGHNEQFF

v_call: TRBV29-1
d_call: NA
j_call: TRBJ2-1
clone_size: few
cdr3_nt: TGCAGCGTTCCCGGACAGATAACCAATGAGCAGTTCTTC
cdr3_aa: CSVPGQITNEQFF

v_call: TRBV7-2
d_call: NA
j_call: TRBJ1-3
clone_size: NA
cdr3_nt: TGTGCCAGCAGCTTAGCCACAGGATATGGAAACACCATATATTTT
cdr3_aa: CASSLATGYGNTIYF

v_call: TRBV5-1
d_call: NA
j_call: TRBJ2-1
clone_size: NA
cdr3_nt: TGCGCCAGCAGCTTGCGAAGGCGGGCGCCCTACAATGAGCAGTTCTTC
cdr3_aa: CASSLRRRAPYNEQFF

v_call: TRBV27
d_call: NA
j_call: TRBJ2-3
clone_size: NA
cdr3_nt: TGTGCCAGCAGCCCAGTCCTCACAGATACGCAGTATTTT
cdr3_aa: CASSPVLTDTQYF

v_call: TRBV24-1
d_call: TRBD2
j_call: TRBJ2-1
clone_size: NA
cdr3_nt: TGTGCCACCAGTGATTTGGACCTAGCGGGAGTTAATGAGCAGTTCTTC
cdr3_aa: CATSDLDLAGVNEQFF

v_call: TRBV7-6
d_call: TRBD2
j_call: TRBJ2-7
clone_size: NA
cdr3_nt: TGTGCCAGCAGCGACCTTGGCGGGAGAACATACGAGCAGTACTTC
cdr3_aa: CASSDLGGRTYEQYF

v_call: TRBV7-6
d_call: TRBD2
j_call: TRBJ2-1
clone_size: few
cdr3_nt: TGTGCCAGCAGCTCCCAGGGATCTAGCGGTTACCCTGGGCCCTACAATGAGCAGTTCTTC
cdr3_aa: CASSSQGSSGYPGPYNEQFF

v_call: TRBV6-2/TRBV6-3
d_call: NA
j_call: TRBJ2-7
clone_size: NA
cdr3_nt: TGTTCCCGCAGTTACCCCCCCCCCGAGCAGTACTTC
cdr3_aa: CSRSYPPPEQYF

v_call: TRBV27
d_call: TRBD1
j_call: TRBJ2-1
clone_size: NA
cdr3_nt: TGTGCCAGCAGGAACCCGGGACAGGGGGGAAATGAGCAGTTCTTC
cdr3_aa: CASRNPGQGGNEQFF

v_call: TRBV19
d_call: NA
j_call: TRBJ1-1
clone_size: once
cdr3_nt: TGTGCCAGTAGTATAGGGGGGACGAACACTGAAGCTTTCTTT
cdr3_aa: CASSIGGTNTEAFF

v_call: TRBV11-2
d_call: NA
j_call: TRBJ2-7
clone_size: few
cdr3_nt: TGTGCCAGCAGCTCCCACACCCAGGACTTC
cdr3_aa: CASSSHTQDF

v_call: TRBV30
d_call: NA
j_call: TRBJ2-1
clone_size: NA
cdr3_nt: TGTGCCTGGAGTGAGGTCGGGCAGATAGCGTCCTACAATGAGCAGTTCTTC
cdr3_aa: CAWSEVGQIASYNEQFF

v_call: TRBV18
d_call: NA
j_call: TRBJ2-7
clone_size: NA
cdr3_nt: TGTGCCAGCTCACCAAGGGTGTGGCGGCAGGGGCGCGAGCAGTACTTC
cdr3_aa: CASSPRVWRQGREQYF

v_call: TRBV7-6
d_call: TRBD2
j_call: TRBJ2-5
clone_size: few
cdr3_nt: TGTGCCAGCAGCTTAACTAGCGGAGCACAAGAGACCCAGTACTTC
cdr3_aa: CASSLTSGAQETQYF

v_call: TRBV19
d_call: TRBD1
j_call: TRBJ2-2
clone_size: NA
cdr3_nt: TGTGCCAGTAGTTCCCGGACAGGGGAGACCGGGGAGCTGTTTTTT
cdr3_aa: CASSSRTGETGELFF

v_call: TRBV20-1
d_call: NA
j_call: TRBJ1-1
clone_size: NA
cdr3_nt: TGCAGTGCTAGAGAGGCCCCCGATCCACCGAACACTGAAGCTTTCTTT
cdr3_aa: CSAREAPDPPNTEAFF

v_call: TRBV7-8
d_call: TRBD2
j_call: TRBJ2-3
clone_size: few
cdr3_nt: TGTGCCAGCAGCTTAGTAGCGGGAAGCACAGATACGCAGTATTTT
cdr3_aa: CASSLVAGSTDTQYF

v_call: TRBV6-6
d_call: TRBD2
j_call: TRBJ2-4
clone_size: NA
cdr3_nt: TGTGCCAGCATCAGTAGCGGGGACAAAAACATTCAGTACTTC
cdr3_aa: CASISSGDKNIQYF

v_call: TRBV7-9
d_call: NA
j_call: TRBJ2-6
clone_size: many
cdr3_nt: TGTGCCAGCAGCTTCGGTAGTCAGCTTGGGGCCAACGTCCTGACTTTC
cdr3_aa: CASSFGSQLGANVLTF

v_call: TRBV27
d_call: NA
j_call: TRBJ2-5
clone_size: NA
cdr3_nt: TGTGCCAGCAGTTTATCCCAAAACGCCCACCGAGAGACCCAGTACTTC
cdr3_aa: CASSLSQNAHRETQYF

v_call: TRBV20-1
d_call: NA
j_call: TRBJ1-1
clone_size: few
cdr3_nt: TGCAGTGCTAGAAAACCACCATCCGGGGGCCGAGGAACTGAAGCTTTCTTT
cdr3_aa: CSARKPPSGGRGTEAFF

v_call: TRBV6-6
d_call: NA
j_call: TRBJ2-5
clone_size: NA
cdr3_nt: TGTGCCAGCAGATCCGGGGGCCGGTGGGGCCAGACCCAGTACTTC
cdr3_aa: CASRSGGRWGQTQYF

v_call: TRBV7-3
d_call: NA
j_call: TRBJ1-2
clone_size: NA
cdr3_nt: TGTGCCAGCAGCCAGGACAGTAACTATGGCTACACCTTC
cdr3_aa: CASSQDSNYGYTF

v_call: TRBV7-8
d_call: NA
j_call: TRBJ2-3
clone_size: NA
cdr3_nt: TGTGCCAGCAGCCATCGGGGCCCGCCAGATACGCAGTATTTT
cdr3_aa: CASSHRGPPDTQYF

v_call: TRBV6-6
d_call: TRBD1
j_call: TRBJ1-1
clone_size: NA
cdr3_nt: TGTGCCACACGACAGGGGGCGGTCACTGAAGCTTTCTTT
cdr3_aa: CATRQGAVTEAFF

v_call: TRBV30
d_call: NA
j_call: TRBJ2-2
clone_size: once
cdr3_nt: TGTGCCTGGACTTGGTCGGATTACACCGGGGAGCTGTTTTTT
cdr3_aa: CAWTWSDYTGELFF

v_call: TRBV7-2
d_call: NA
j_call: TRBJ2-7
clone_size: NA
cdr3_nt: TGTGCCAGCAGCTTGGGTATGCGAGAGCAGTACTTC
cdr3_aa: CASSLGMREQYF